Reported below is one T cell receptor (beta chain). Profiling relied on immunoSEQ multiplex PCR, and the TCRdb table lists in-frame clones only, not all of them. The sample includes 600,000 to 750,000 clones, approximately 79% of them seen just once. These data are taken from a study of shared clonotypes between healthy human individuals. The trim removed 4 bases at V and 0 bases at J, leaving 2 bases unmatched. Per germline, CDR1 WNHNN and CDR2 SYGVQD (reference sequence). The CDR3 contains 14 residues. CD4+ cell separation produced CD45RA+ naive and CD45RA-negative memory subsets. The sample taken for sequencing was memory CD4+ T cells sorted from blood. Subset defined: CD45RA-negative fraction. This receptor was taken from a woman aged 25 to 39 in good health. V gene TRBV10-1 combines with J gene TRBJ1-1; 7 bases map to TRBD1. CDR3 protein: CASSVDRVNTEAFF. The CDR3 coding sequence is TGCGCCAGCAGTGTTGACAGGGTGAACACTGAAGCTTTCTTT.